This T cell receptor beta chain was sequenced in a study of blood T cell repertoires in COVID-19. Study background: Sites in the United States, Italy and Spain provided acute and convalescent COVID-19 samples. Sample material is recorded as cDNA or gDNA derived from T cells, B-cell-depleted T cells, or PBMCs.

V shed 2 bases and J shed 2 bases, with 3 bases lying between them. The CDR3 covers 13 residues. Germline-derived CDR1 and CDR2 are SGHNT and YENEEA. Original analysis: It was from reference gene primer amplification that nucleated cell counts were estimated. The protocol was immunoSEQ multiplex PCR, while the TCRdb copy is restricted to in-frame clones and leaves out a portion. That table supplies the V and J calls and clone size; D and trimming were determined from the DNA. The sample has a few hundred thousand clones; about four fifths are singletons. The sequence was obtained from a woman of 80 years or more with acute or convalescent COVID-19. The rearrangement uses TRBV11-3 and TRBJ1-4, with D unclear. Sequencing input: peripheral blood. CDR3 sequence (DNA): TGTGCCAGCAGCTTAAGCACTAATGAAAAACTGTTTTTT. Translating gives CASSLSTNEKLFF.